These 27 T cell receptor beta chains were sequenced from one sample in a study of cytomegalovirus exposure and HLA in healthy donors. The PCR was carried out with 60 Vbeta primers and 13 Jbeta primers. The method was immunoSEQ multiplex PCR; TCRdb's version includes in-frame clones alone and lacks a portion of them. The sample carries about 200,000 clones, 70% to 90% recorded once. Sample: PBMCs. The receptors come from a woman between 45 and 65 years old in good health and CMV-seronegative.

The V and J genes are TRBV19 and TRBJ2-1; the D gene is possibly TRBD1 (5 bases). Germline V CDR1 and CDR2: LNHDA, SQIVND (reference sequence). Trimming took 3 bases from V and 6 from J, leaving 12 bases between them. This CDR3 comprises 14 residues. CDR3: CASSIRPGANEQFF. DNA for the CDR3: TGTGCCAGTAGTATTCGTCCTGGGGCCAATGAGCAGTTCTTC. The full variable domain, completed using reference TRBV19 and TRBJ2-1, is DGGITQSPKYLFRKEGQNVTLSCEQNLNHDAMYWYRQDPGQGLRLIYYSQIVNDFQKGDIAEGYSVSREKKESFPLTVTSAQKNPTAFYLCASSIRPGANEQFFGPGTRLTVL.

The chain couples TRBV11-2 to TRBJ2-1; TRBD2 matches 14 bases. With 6 bases clipped from V and 1 base from J, the junction kept 5 bases outside the gene matches. CDR1 is SGHAT and CDR2 is FQNNGV in the germline V gene. CDR3 length equals 17 residues. The CDR3 sequence: CASSPGLAGESYNEQFF. The CDR3 DNA sequence: TGTGCCAGCAGTCCGGGACTAGCGGGAGAGTCCTACAATGAGCAGTTCTTC. Full variable domain (rest looked up from reference TRBV11-2 and TRBJ2-1): EAGVAQSPRYKIIEKRQSVAFWCNPISGHATLYWYQQILGQGPKLLIQFQNNGVVDDSQLPKDRFSAERLKGVDSTLKIQPAKLEDSAVYLCASSPGLAGESYNEQFFGPGTRLTVL.

The V call is TRBV30, the J call TRBJ1-5, with D possibly TRBD1 on 6 matching bases. This CDR3 is built from 13 residues. V lost 5 bases to trimming and J lost 3 bases, with 11 bases between them. CDR1 and CDR2 from the germline V gene are GTSNPN and SVGIG (reference sequence). CDR3 protein: CAWAGQLNQPQHF. The CDR3 DNA reads TGTGCCTGGGCTGGACAGCTCAATCAGCCCCAGCATTTT.

DNA for the CDR3: TGTGCCACCAGCAGAGGGCCCGAAGAGACCCAGTACTTC. Translation: CATSRGPEETQYF. The chain carries TRBV15 and TRBJ2-5; D gene uncertain. The V and J ends lost 1 base and 3 bases respectively, with 6 bases between them. Germline V CDR1 and CDR2: LNHNV, YYDKDF (reference sequence). The CDR3 is 13 amino acids.

This clone was recorded only once. The J gene is TRBJ2-1, the V gene TRBV4-1, with D uncertain. Trimming cost V 4 bases and J 8 bases, with 21 bases left between them. From germline, CDR1 is MGHRA and CDR2 YSYEKL. The CDR3 sequence is 16 residues long. The CDR3, as DNA: TGCGCCAGCAGCCTTCAAGAGGCCTCCTCTTGGGATGAGCAGTTCTTC. Encoded protein: CASSLQEASSWDEQFF.

The V call is TRBV21-1, the J call TRBJ2-1; no DNA check was done on the table's D call, TRBD2. TRBV21-1 corresponds to a pseudogene. The CDR3 totals 15 residues. The chain's CDR3 is CASSNSWRGRIDAFF. CDR3 nucleotides: TGTGCCAGCAGCAATAGCTGGCGGGGGCGAATTGATGCGTTCTTC.

The chain recombines TRBV27 with TRBJ2-3; 8 positions agree with TRBD2. This CDR3 has 19 amino acids. CDR1 is MNHEY and CDR2 is SMNVEV in the germline V gene (reference sequence). Unmatched junction bases numbered 17, after V lost 5 bases and J lost 1 base. CDR3 in amino acids: CASSQGGVGSGIGTDTQYF. As DNA, the CDR3 is TGTGCCAGCAGTCAAGGAGGGGTTGGTAGCGGGATAGGCACAGATACGCAGTATTTT.

V is TRBV4-1 and J is TRBJ2-7; the D is unclear. The CDR3 loop spans 13 amino acids. Germline V gives CDR1 MGHRA, CDR2 YSYEKL. The V end was cut by 2 bases, the J end by 1 base, with 6 bases between. The chain's CDR3 is CASSQHLSYEQYF. The CDR3, as DNA: TGCGCCAGCAGCCAACACCTATCCTACGAGCAGTACTTC.

The chain recombines TRBV7-2 with TRBJ2-5; 9 nucleotides align to TRBD2. The tail of the sequence fits TRBJ2-7 better, so the J call may be wrong. Germline values: CDR1 SGHTA, CDR2 FQGNSA. The CDR3 runs to 15 residues. CDR3 region: CASSVGLASSYEQYF. The CDR3, as DNA: TGTGCCAGCAGCGTTGGACTAGCGTCTTCCTACGAGCAGTACTTC.

The chain carries TRBV19 and TRBJ1-4; 7 bases agree with TRBD1. The trim removed 5 bases at V and 0 bases at J, leaving 6 bases unmatched. CDR1 and CDR2 from the germline V gene are LNHDA and SQIVND (reference sequence). This CDR3 is 16 amino acids long. CDR3 in DNA: TGTGCCAGTAGTTACAGGGGTTCCGCAACTAATGAAAAACTGTTTTTT. It encodes CASSYRGSATNEKLFF.

The rearrangement links TRBV25-1 to TRBJ1-6, with D possibly TRBD1 on 6 matching bases. V was shortened by 5 bases and J by 0 bases, with 8 bases between the two germline ends. CDR3 length: 15 amino acids. The V gene's germline CDR1 is MGHDK and CDR2 SYGVNS. The DNA of the CDR3 is TGTGCCAGCAGTACAGGGTTCTCCTATAATTCACCCCTCCACTTT. It codes for CASSTGFSYNSPLHF.

As concerns this clone: Lacking the conserved final phenylalanine or tryptophan, this CDR3 likely reflects a read error. This rearrangement joins TRBV18 to TRBJ2-3, with TRBD2 identical over 9 bases. The CDR3 runs 16 residues. The V gene end was trimmed by 5 bases and the J gene end by 0 bases; junction bases not matched to a gene: 6. Germline V lookup: CDR1 KGHSH, CDR2 LQKENI. The CDR3 loop is CASSTGLALSTDTQYL. The CDR3 DNA is TGTGCCAGCTCAACGGGACTAGCATTAAGCACAGATACGCAGTATCTT.

The V and J genes are TRBV19 and TRBJ2-3; D perhaps matches TRBD1 (6 bases). CDR1 is LNHDA and CDR2 is SQIVND in the germline V gene (reference sequence). The CDR3 has 15 amino acids. V was pared by 3 bases and J by 1 base, with 11 bases between. DNA of the CDR3: TGTGCCAGTAGTATGGGCAGGGGCGGCACAGATACGCAGTATTTT. Translated: CASSMGRGGTDTQYF. The variable domain in full, completed from reference TRBV19 and TRBJ2-3, reads DGGITQSPKYLFRKEGQNVTLSCEQNLNHDAMYWYRQDPGQGLRLIYYSQIVNDFQKGDIAEGYSVSREKKESFPLTVTSAQKNPTAFYLCASSMGRGGTDTQYFGPGTRLTVL.

The chain recombines TRBV5-1 with TRBJ2-1, with 9 bases matching TRBD1. CDR1 and CDR2 from the germline V gene are SGHRS and YFSETQ. Trimming cost V 2 bases and J 4 bases; bases outside gene matches: 4. The CDR3 loop spans 15 amino acids. The CDR3 DNA is TGCGCCAGCAGCTTTGGCGGGACAGGGTACAATGAGCAGTTCTTC. Its protein is CASSFGGTGYNEQFF.

This chain connects TRBV7-3 to TRBJ2-1; TRBD2 aligns across 8 bases. The CDR3 extends over 13 amino acids. CDR1 and CDR2 (germline): SGHTA, FQGTGA. Germline trimming cut 4 bases from V and 14 bases from J; bases unmatched to any gene: 10. Here the CDR3 reads CASSSQEGTSEFF. CDR3 DNA: TGTGCCAGCAGCTCCCAAGAGGGGACTAGTGAGTTCTTC.

About this clone itself: This clone may be a read error of a much larger clone one base away. V usage is TRBV28 and J usage is TRBJ2-5; TRBD2 matches at 11 bases. The DNA matches TRBJ2-7 better at its end, which makes the J call doubtful. Germline lookup yields CDR1 MDHEN and CDR2 SYDVKM. The CDR3 consists of 14 residues. CDR3 bases: TGTGCCAGCAGACCCGGGACTAGCGGCTACGAGCAGTACTTC. It yields the protein CASRPGTSGYEQYF.

The rearrangement joins TRBV2 to TRBJ2-1, with D perhaps matching TRBD2 (6 bases). The V end lost 10 bases, the J end lost 8 bases, and 24 bases lay between the germline ends. The CDR3 runs to 15 residues. Germline V gene data show CDR1 as SNHLY and CDR2 as FYNNEI. CDR3 in amino acids: CATGAQGLVGDEQFF. CDR3 nucleotide sequence: TGTGCCACCGGGGCCCAGGGACTTGTCGGCGATGAGCAGTTCTTC.

The rearrangement joins TRBV2 to TRBJ2-2; 8 nucleotides align to TRBD1. Per the germline V gene, CDR1 is SNHLY and CDR2 is FYNNEI. This CDR3 has 13 amino acids. The V and J ends lost 6 bases and 7 bases, in that order; junction bases with no gene match: 4. Written as DNA, the CDR3 is TGTGCCAGCAGGACGACAGGGGTCGGGGAGCTGTTTTTT. This sequence encodes CASRTTGVGELFF.

V usage is TRBV6-1 and J usage is TRBJ2-1, with D hard to call. The CDR3 is 15 amino acids. The germline V gene has CDR1 MNHNS and CDR2 SASEGT. The V and J ends lost 1 base and 1 base respectively, with 8 bases between them. CDR3 protein: CASSEVSESYNEQFF. The CDR3 nucleotides are TGTGCCAGCAGTGAAGTCAGCGAATCCTACAATGAGCAGTTCTTC.

The chain combines TRBV15 with TRBJ2-4; D not certain. Germline V gene lookup returns CDR1 LNHNV and CDR2 YYDKDF (reference sequence). The CDR3 loop spans 17 amino acids. Trimming pared 2 bases from V and 5 bases from J, leaving 19 bases between. This chain's CDR3 is CATSRSKEVGDENIQYF. The CDR3 bases are TGTGCCACCAGCAGATCGAAAGAGGTAGGAGATGAAAACATTCAGTACTTC.

In this sample, this clone turned up once. The chain has TRBV28 and TRBJ2-7; 12 bases are a match to TRBD2. The germline CDR1 and CDR2 sequences are MDHEN and SYDVKM. The junction had 10 bases not matched to a gene; V was cut back by 4 bases and J by 6 bases. The CDR3 has 16 amino acids. The chain's CDR3 is CASSSGLLAGGSEQYF. The DNA for the CDR3 is TGTGCCAGCAGTTCAGGGTTACTAGCGGGAGGAAGCGAGCAGTACTTC.

The rearrangement joins TRBV19 to TRBJ1-4; D not certain. Deletions cut 6 bases from V and 6 bases from J, with 8 bases between. This CDR3 spans 12 amino acids. Germline CDR1 is LNHDA and CDR2 is SQIVND (reference sequence). Written as DNA, the CDR3 is TGTGCCAGTAGAGTATCGGATGAAAAACTGTTTTTT. The encoded protein is CASRVSDEKLFF.

J is TRBJ1-2 and V is TRBV6-1; D is undetermined. The CDR3 totals 13 residues. Germline assignment: CDR1 MNHNS and CDR2 SASEGT. Trimming cost V 1 base and J 4 bases, with 7 bases left between them. CDR3 sequence reads: CASSEVRGYGYTF. The CDR3 DNA follows: TGTGCCAGCAGTGAAGTGAGAGGCTATGGCTACACCTTC.

This CDR3 reads CASSSPSTGLNTEAFF. In DNA, the CDR3 is TGTGCCAGCAGTTCCCCCTCGACAGGGCTGAACACTGAAGCTTTCTTT. The chain employs TRBV6-5 and TRBJ1-1, with 7 bases lining up with TRBD1. Trimming took 4 bases from V and 0 from J; bases not matched to a gene: 8. The CDR3 totals 16 residues. CDR1 and CDR2 from the germline V gene are MNHEY and SVGAGI.

For the CDR3, the DNA is TGTGCCAGTAGTCCCATATCCGGAGGGCCTAACTATGGCTACACCTTC. Amino acid sequence: CASSPISGGPNYGYTF. The chain recombines TRBV19 with TRBJ1-2, with no clear D. Germline-derived CDR1 and CDR2 are LNHDA and SQIVND (reference sequence). CDR3 length: 16 amino acids. V was pared by 5 bases and J by 0 bases, with 16 bases between.

The chain joins TRBV29-1 to TRBJ2-7; a weak D match, TRBD1 (5 bases). CDR1 and CDR2 from the germline V gene are SQVTM and ANQGSEA. This CDR3 spans 11 amino acids. V lost 7 bases and J 4 bases, leaving 11 bases between the germline ends. The CDR3: CSAAQGYEQYF. CDR3 DNA: TGCAGCGCCGCTCAGGGATACGAGCAGTACTTC.

V and J are TRBV7-6 and TRBJ2-7, with 7 bases fitting TRBD1. Germline CDR1 reads SGHVS; CDR2 reads FNYEAQ. This CDR3 region has 14 residues. V trimming: 1 base; J trimming: 7 bases; junction bases outside the gene matches: 7. In nucleotides, the CDR3 is TGTGCCAGCAGCTTAGGGGGGACAGCCCTAGAGCAGTACTTC. Protein product: CASSLGGTALEQYF. The whole variable domain, filled in from reference TRBV7-6 and TRBJ2-7, reads GAGVSQSPRYKVTKRGQDVALRCDPISGHVSLYWYRQALGQGPEFLTYFNYEAQQDKSGLPNDRFSAERPEGSISTLTIQRTEQRDSAMYRCASSLGGTALEQYFGPGTRLTVT.